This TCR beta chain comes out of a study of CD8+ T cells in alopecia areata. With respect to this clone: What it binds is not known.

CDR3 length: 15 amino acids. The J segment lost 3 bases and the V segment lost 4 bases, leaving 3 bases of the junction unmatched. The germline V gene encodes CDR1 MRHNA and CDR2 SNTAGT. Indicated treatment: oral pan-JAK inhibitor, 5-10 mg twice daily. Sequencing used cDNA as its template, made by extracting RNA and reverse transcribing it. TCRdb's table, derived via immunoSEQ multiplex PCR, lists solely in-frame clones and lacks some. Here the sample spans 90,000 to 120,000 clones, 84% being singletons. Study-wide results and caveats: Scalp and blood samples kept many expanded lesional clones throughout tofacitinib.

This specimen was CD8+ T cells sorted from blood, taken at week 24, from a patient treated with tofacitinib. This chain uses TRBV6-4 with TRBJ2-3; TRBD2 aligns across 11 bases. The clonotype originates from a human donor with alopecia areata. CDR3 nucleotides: TGTGCCAGCAGTGGACTAGCGGGACCGACAGATACGCAGTATTTT. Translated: CASSGLAGPTDTQYF.